One sample yielded the 25 T cell receptor beta chains listed below, sequenced in a study of blood T cell repertoires in COVID-19. Only in-frame clones appear in the TCRdb table, and some are missing; sequencing was by immunoSEQ multiplex PCR. The sample yields 140,000 to 150,000 clones, roughly 87% seen once. Sequencing used peripheral blood. These receptors were obtained from a man aged 65 to 79 with acute or convalescent COVID-19.

The J gene is TRBJ2-1, the V gene TRBV19; no clear D. Deletions cut 1 base from V and 7 bases from J, with 14 bases between. The CDR3 is made up of 15 amino acids. CDR1 and CDR2 from the germline V gene are LNHDA and SQIVND (reference sequence). CDR3 DNA sequence: TGTGCCAGTAGTATAGGCCCTACCTCTTGGAATGAGCAGTTCTTC. Encoded protein: CASSIGPTSWNEQFF. Together with reference TRBV19 and TRBJ2-1, the CDR3 gives the full variable domain: DGGITQSPKYLFRKEGQNVTLSCEQNLNHDAMYWYRQDPGQGLRLIYYSQIVNDFQKGDIAEGYSVSREKKESFPLTVTSAQKNPTAFYLCASSIGPTSWNEQFFGPGTRLTVL.

This sequence joins TRBV10-1 and TRBJ1-1; the match to TRBD1 covers 7 bases. Germline CDR1 is WNHNN and CDR2 is SYGVQD (reference sequence). This CDR3 contains 13 residues. J gave up 3 bases and V 3 bases, and 1 base lay outside the gene matches. CDR3: CASSDRGDTEAFF. The CDR3 DNA is TGCGCCAGCAGTGACAGGGGGGACACTGAAGCTTTCTTT.

This sequence joins TRBV6-5 and TRBJ2-3; no firm D call. The CDR3 has 13 amino acids. Germline V CDR1 and CDR2: MNHEY, SVGAGI. V was shortened by 6 bases and J by 1 base, with 8 bases between the two germline ends. The CDR3 sequence: CASRVLGTDTQYF. CDR3 DNA sequence: TGTGCCAGCAGGGTACTTGGCACAGATACGCAGTATTTT.

V is TRBV6-5 and J is TRBJ2-1; D is perhaps TRBD1 (5 bases). V was pared by 6 bases and J by 4 bases, with 16 bases between. The CDR3 runs 15 residues. The germline gives CDR1 MNHEY, CDR2 SVGAGI. Here the CDR3 DNA reads TGTGCCAGCAGGACAACAAGACAGAAATACAATGAGCAGTTCTTC. This sequence encodes CASRTTRQKYNEQFF.

The chain is built from TRBV6-1 and TRBJ1-2; 7 bases are a match to TRBD1. After removal of 2 bases from V and 5 bases from J, the junction contained 2 bases not matched to a gene. Germline values: CDR1 MNHNS, CDR2 SASEGT. The CDR3 has 13 residues. The CDR3 loop is CASSEPGGYGYTF. The CDR3 region has the DNA TGTGCCAGCAGTGAACCAGGGGGATATGGCTACACCTTC.

The rearrangement uses TRBV2 and TRBJ1-2; tentative D call: TRBD1 (5 bases). The V and J ends lost 5 bases and 4 bases respectively, with 11 bases between them. CDR3 size: 13 residues. Germline V gene data show CDR1 as SNHLY and CDR2 as FYNNEI. The DNA for the CDR3 is TGTGCCAGCAGTATGGGGCCGTCCTATGGCTACACCTTC. This codes for CASSMGPSYGYTF.

The rearrangement joins TRBV5-8 to TRBJ1-1, with TRBD1 as a possible D gene (6 bases). The V end was cut by 1 base, the J end by 5 bases, with 9 bases between. This CDR3 comprises 13 residues. Germline assignment: CDR1 SGHTS and CDR2 YDEGEE. CDR3 protein: CASSLNRETEAFF. As DNA, the CDR3 is TGTGCCAGCAGCTTGAACAGGGAGACTGAAGCTTTCTTT.

The chain is built from TRBV5-1 and TRBJ1-2; 7 bases are shared with TRBD1. V trimming: 4 bases; J trimming: 3 bases; junction bases outside the gene matches: 6. CDR1 is SGHRS and CDR2 is YFSETQ in the germline V gene. The CDR3 is made up of 14 amino acids. CDR3 sequence reads: CASSPSGTDYGYTF. The DNA of the CDR3 is TGCGCCAGCAGCCCATCCGGGACAGACTATGGCTACACCTTC.

The chain carries TRBV27 and TRBJ2-7; 8 bases map to TRBD1. The germline gives CDR1 MNHEY, CDR2 SMNVEV (reference sequence). The CDR3 spans 15 residues. J gave up 3 bases and V 3 bases, and 7 bases lay outside the gene matches. This CDR3 is CASSFRTGRLYEQYF. The CDR3 DNA reads as TGTGCCAGCAGTTTTCGGACAGGGAGACTCTACGAGCAGTACTTC.

The CDR3 protein is CASSLGWGGTEAFF. The CDR3 DNA is TGTGCCAGCAGCTTAGGTTGGGGCGGCACTGAAGCTTTCTTT. This chain joins TRBV7-6 and TRBJ1-1; TRBD1 is a possible D gene (5 bases). The V gene lost 1 base and the J gene lost 4 bases, with 10 bases spanning the gap. Germline values: CDR1 SGHVS, CDR2 FNYEAQ. The CDR3 extends over 14 amino acids.

The V gene is TRBV5-4, the J gene TRBJ2-7; weak D call: TRBD2 (7 bases). Per germline, CDR1 SGHNT and CDR2 YYREEE (reference sequence). The CDR3 is 16 amino acids. With 0 bases removed from V and 5 bases from J, the gap between germline ends came to 18 bases. CDR3 residues: CASSLGRGNGGHEQYF. The CDR3, as DNA: TGTGCCAGCAGCTTGGGGCGGGGGAATGGGGGCCACGAGCAGTACTTC.

This chain connects TRBV5-8 to TRBJ2-1; D is uncertain. Per the germline V gene, CDR1 is SGHTS and CDR2 is YDEGEE. The CDR3 runs to 12 residues. The V gene lost 3 bases and the J gene lost 6 bases, with 7 bases spanning the gap. This CDR3 is CASSSGINEQFF. CDR3 DNA: TGTGCCAGCAGCTCCGGTATCAATGAGCAGTTCTTC. Full variable domain (rest looked up from reference TRBV5-8 and TRBJ2-1): EAGVTQSPTHLIKTRGQQATLRCSPISGHTSVYWYQQALGLGLQFLLWYDEGEERNRGNFPPRFSGRQFPNYSSELNVNALELEDSALYLCASSSGINEQFFGPGTRLTVL.

The gene calls are TRBV27 and TRBJ1-2, with D possibly being TRBD1 (5 bases). V was cut by 4 bases and J by 4 bases, with 13 bases left in between. The CDR3 has 14 residues. Germline V gives CDR1 MNHEY, CDR2 SMNVEV (reference sequence). The CDR3 nucleotides are TGTGCCAGCAGTTGGGGGGGACGTGGCTATGGCTACACCTTC. It is translated as CASSWGGRGYGYTF.

The J gene is TRBJ2-5, the V gene TRBV9; maybe TRBD2 (5 bases). In germline, CDR1 is SGDLS, CDR2 YYNGEE. Trimming removed 4 bases from V and 0 bases from J, with 10 bases in between. The CDR3 totals 14 residues. CDR3 sequence reads: CASSPADYQETQYF. For the CDR3, the DNA is TGTGCCAGCAGCCCAGCGGACTACCAAGAGACCCAGTACTTC.

J is TRBJ2-1 and V is TRBV9; a weak D match, TRBD2 (6 bases). The CDR3 covers 15 residues. The germline V and J ends were trimmed by 7 bases and 4 bases, with 18 bases remaining between them. In germline, CDR1 is SGDLS, CDR2 YYNGEE. CDR3 sequence reads: CASGNSGADYNEQFF. The CDR3 DNA reads as TGTGCCAGCGGCAACTCGGGAGCCGATTACAATGAGCAGTTCTTC. The full variable domain, with the rest looked up from reference TRBV9 and TRBJ2-1, is DSGVTQTPKHLITATGQRVTLRCSPRSGDLSVYWYQQSLDQGLQFLIQYYNGEERAKGNILERFSAQQFPDLHSELNLSSLELGDSALYFCASGNSGADYNEQFFGPGTRLTVL.

The rearrangement uses TRBV3-1 (or the pseudogene TRBV3-2) and TRBJ2-3; perhaps TRBD2 as D (6 bases). The CDR3 runs 17 residues. Germline-derived CDR1 and CDR2 are LGHDT and YNNKEL (reference sequence). Trimming removed 3 bases from V and 3 bases from J, with 19 bases in between. CDR3 sequence (DNA): TGTGCCAGCAGCCACGCCGGGGCGGGAAGCTTTACAGATACGCAGTATTTT. Amino acid sequence: CASSHAGAGSFTDTQYF.

This chain joins TRBV7-8 and TRBJ1-6; a weak D match, TRBD1 (5 bases). The V end lost 1 base, the J end lost 3 bases, and 10 bases lay between the germline ends. Germline V CDR1 and CDR2: SGHVS, FQNEAQ. The CDR3 contains 16 residues. This CDR3 is CASSLEGAVYNSPLHF. CDR3 coding DNA: TGTGCCAGCAGCTTAGAAGGGGCAGTCTATAATTCACCCCTCCACTTT.

This rearrangement joins TRBV7-3 to TRBJ1-1; D unresolved. V gave up 5 bases and J gave up 1 base, with 8 bases separating them. The CDR3 runs to 13 residues. CDR1 SGHTA and CDR2 FQGTGA come from the germline V gene. CDR3 bases: TGTGCCAGCAGCCCCAACGGGAACACTGAAGCTTTCTTT. This gives the protein CASSPNGNTEAFF. Together with reference TRBV7-3 and TRBJ1-1, the CDR3 gives the full variable domain: GAGVSQTPSNKVTEKGKYVELRCDPISGHTALYWYRQSLGQGPEFLIYFQGTGAADDSGLPNDRFFAVRPEGSVSTLKIQRTERGDSAVYLCASSPNGNTEAFFGQGTRLTVV.

The chain has TRBV18 and TRBJ2-1, with TRBD2 matching over 9 bases. Per germline, CDR1 KGHSH and CDR2 LQKENI. The V gene end was trimmed by 3 bases and the J gene end by 4 bases; junction bases not matched to a gene: 10. The CDR3 extends over 17 amino acids. The CDR3 protein is CASSPLSPAGGYNEQFF. The CDR3 DNA is TGTGCCAGCTCACCTTTAAGCCCAGCGGGGGGATACAATGAGCAGTTCTTC.

The V call is TRBV6-1, the J call TRBJ2-7, with TRBD1 identical over 8 bases. This CDR3 contains 16 residues. The ends lost 2 bases at V and 5 bases at J; junction bases unmatched: 11. CDR1 and CDR2 from the germline V gene are MNHNS and SASEGT. CDR3 sequence reads: CASSETGTGMYNEQYF. In DNA form, the CDR3 reads TGTGCCAGCAGTGAAACTGGGACAGGAATGTACAACGAGCAGTACTTC.

The V call is TRBV30, the J call TRBJ1-5, with D perhaps TRBD1 (5 bases). The CDR3 totals 13 residues. Trimming removed 2 bases at V and 6 bases at J, with 11 bases between. From germline, CDR1 is GTSNPN and CDR2 SVGIG (reference sequence). The CDR3 coding sequence is TGTGCCTGGAGTCAGGGTACGGCTCAGCCCCAGCATTTT. Protein product: CAWSQGTAQPQHF.

The chain joins TRBV19 to TRBJ2-7; TRBD1 agrees at 10 bases. The CDR3 loop spans 14 amino acids. The ends lost 6 bases at V and 5 bases at J; junction bases unmatched: 7. From germline, CDR1 is LNHDA and CDR2 SQIVND (reference sequence). The CDR3 nucleotides are TGTGCCAGTAGAAAGACAGGGGGCAAGGACGAGCAGTACTTC. The encoded protein is CASRKTGGKDEQYF. Based on the CDR3 plus reference TRBV19 and TRBJ2-7, the full variable domain is DGGITQSPKYLFRKEGQNVTLSCEQNLNHDAMYWYRQDPGQGLRLIYYSQIVNDFQKGDIAEGYSVSREKKESFPLTVTSAQKNPTAFYLCASRKTGGKDEQYFGPGTRLTVT.

J is TRBJ2-1 and V is TRBV10-1; 8 bases match TRBD1. Germline CDR1 is WNHNN and CDR2 is SYGVQD (reference sequence). The CDR3 loop spans 17 amino acids. V was clipped by 2 bases and J by 7 bases; unmatched bases: 13. The CDR3 here is CASSEPYGTGRLNEQFF. CDR3 sequence (DNA): TGCGCCAGCAGTGAGCCGTACGGGACAGGTAGACTTAATGAGCAGTTCTTC.

The chain employs TRBV2 and TRBJ2-7; no firm D call. Germline V gene lookup returns CDR1 SNHLY and CDR2 FYNNEI. With 6 bases removed from V and 4 bases from J, the gap between germline ends came to 10 bases. The CDR3 is 12 amino acids. The CDR3 region has the DNA TGTGCCAGCAGCGAGACACAATACGAGCAGTACTTC. Amino acid sequence: CASSETQYEQYF.

In this sample, this clone turned up once. V usage is TRBV3-1 (or the pseudogene TRBV3-2) and J usage is TRBJ2-1, with D tentatively TRBD2 (6 bases). Germline assignment: CDR1 LGHDT and CDR2 YNNKEL (reference sequence). The CDR3 is made up of 18 amino acids. V gave up 5 bases and J gave up 5 bases, with 25 bases separating them. The CDR3 nucleotides are TGTGCCAGCAGCGACTACCTCTTTTACCCTCCGGGAGACAATGAGCAGTTCTTC. Protein sequence: CASSDYLFYPPGDNEQFF.